These T cell receptor beta chains were read from a single sample in a study of cytomegalovirus exposure and HLA in healthy donors. TCRdb's table, derived via immunoSEQ multiplex PCR, lists solely in-frame clones and lacks some. The repertoire consists of 200,000 or so clones, with under 90% occurring once and the leading ten covering about 0.094%. The sequencing input was PBMCs. These receptors came from a boy between 2 and 10 years old in good health and CMV-seronegative. Each CDR3 is given with its conserved first and last residue. A D gene is named only where the DNA matches it firmly. The listing skips clone size in some rows; elsewhere it reads once, few, many or a size class.

CDR3 length: 13
clone size: .
V gene: TRBV5-1
J gene: TRBJ1-2
D gene: TRBD1
CDR3 DNA: TGCGCCAGCAGCTTCGACAGGGTGGGCGGCTACACCTTC
CDR3 protein: CASSFDRVGGYTF

CDR3 length: 14
clone size: .
V gene: TRBV9
J gene: TRBJ2-3
D gene: .
CDR3 DNA: TGTGCCAGCAGCGTATCGGGGTTCACAGATACGCAGTATTTT
CDR3 protein: CASSVSGFTDTQYF

CDR3 length: 15
clone size: once
V gene: TRBV2
J gene: TRBJ2-7
D gene: TRBD1
CDR3 DNA: TGTGCCAGCAGTTTGAGGACAGGGCGTCCCTACGAGCAGTACTTC
CDR3 protein: CASSLRTGRPYEQYF

CDR3 length: 14
clone size: .
V gene: TRBV4-1
J gene: TRBJ1-1
D gene: .
CDR3 DNA: TGCGCCAGCAGCCAAGATGTTTGGGGCAGGGAAGCTTTCTTT
CDR3 protein: CASSQDVWGREAFF

CDR3 length: 18
clone size: .
V gene: TRBV7-6
J gene: TRBJ2-7
D gene: TRBD2
CDR3 DNA: TGTGCCAGCAGCTCCGTCTTACGCCCGGGACTAGCGGGTCGGGAGCAGTACTTC
CDR3 protein: CASSSVLRPGLAGREQYF

CDR3 length: 16
clone size: .
V gene: TRBV4-3
J gene: TRBJ2-7
D gene: TRBD2
CDR3 DNA: TGCGCCAGCAGCCAAGTTGCGGGAGGGAGCTCCTACGAGCAGTACTTC
CDR3 protein: CASSQVAGGSSYEQYF

CDR3 length: 16
clone size: .
V gene: TRBV7-9
J gene: TRBJ1-4
D gene: TRBD1
CDR3 DNA: TGTGCCAGCAGCCCCCCTTACAGGGGGCGAGTCGAAAAACTGTTTTTT
CDR3 protein: CASSPPYRGRVEKLFF

CDR3 length: 15
clone size: .
V gene: TRBV7-6
J gene: TRBJ2-3
D gene: TRBD2
CDR3 DNA: TGTGCCAGCAGCTTAGGGACTAGCGGCACAGATACGCAGTATTTT
CDR3 protein: CASSLGTSGTDTQYF

CDR3 length: 14
clone size: .
V gene: TRBV9
J gene: TRBJ2-2
D gene: .
CDR3 DNA: TGTGCCAGCAGCGCCGAATATAGAGGGGGGGAGCTGTTTTTT
CDR3 protein: CASSAEYRGGELFF

CDR3 length: 14
clone size: .
V gene: TRBV19
J gene: TRBJ2-7
D gene: TRBD1
CDR3 DNA: TGTGCCAGTAGAGAGGGGACAGGGTCCTACGAGCAGTACTTC
CDR3 protein: CASREGTGSYEQYF

CDR3 length: 13
clone size: .
V gene: TRBV29-1
J gene: TRBJ1-1
D gene: TRBD1
CDR3 DNA: TGCAGCGTTGGGGGACAGGGTTTCTCTGAAGCTTTCTTT
CDR3 protein: CSVGGQGFSEAFF

CDR3 length: 14
clone size: .
V gene: TRBV14
J gene: TRBJ1-1
D gene: .
CDR3 DNA: TGTGCCAGCAGCCAATCAGCGGGGAACCAAAAAGCTTTCTTT
CDR3 protein: CASSQSAGNQKAFF

CDR3 length: 15
clone size: .
V gene: TRBV6-5
J gene: TRBJ1-2
D gene: TRBD1
CDR3 DNA: TGTGCCAGCAGAGCAACCGGGACAGGCAACTATGGCTACACCTTC
CDR3 protein: CASRATGTGNYGYTF

CDR3 length: 13
clone size: .
V gene: TRBV4-2
J gene: TRBJ2-1
D gene: .
CDR3 DNA: TGTGCCAGCAGCCCAGTGAATGGGGGGGCGGAGTTCTTC
CDR3 protein: CASSPVNGGAEFF

CDR3 length: 15
clone size: .
V gene: TRBV9
J gene: TRBJ2-1
D gene: TRBD2
CDR3 DNA: TGTGCCAGCAGCGTTAGCGGGGGGGACCACAATGAGCAGTTCTTC
CDR3 protein: CASSVSGGDHNEQFF

CDR3 length: 16
clone size: .
V gene: TRBV6-5
J gene: TRBJ2-5
D gene: TRBD2
CDR3 DNA: TGTGCCAGCAGTTACTCGAAAGGGGAGGGCCAAGAGACCCAGTACTTC
CDR3 protein: CASSYSKGEGQETQYF

CDR3 length: 18
clone size: .
V gene: TRBV4-2
J gene: TRBJ1-2
D gene: .
CDR3 DNA: TGTGCCAGCAGCCAAGATTTGATCAGCGGGGGCGCGGTTGCTGGCTACACCTTC
CDR3 protein: CASSQDLISGGAVAGYTF

CDR3 length: 16
clone size: .
V gene: TRBV7-2
J gene: TRBJ2-5
D gene: .
CDR3 DNA: TGTGCCAGCAGCTGGGGGATAGCGGCCGCCGGGCGGACCCAGTACTTC
CDR3 protein: CASSWGIAAAGRTQYF

CDR3 length: 13
clone size: .
V gene: TRBV27
J gene: TRBJ1-1
D gene: TRBD1
CDR3 DNA: TGTGCCAGCAGTTTCGGGACAGGGGATCCCGCTTTCTTT
CDR3 protein: CASSFGTGDPAFF

CDR3 length: 15
clone size: .
V gene: TRBV9
J gene: TRBJ1-6
D gene: .
CDR3 DNA: TGTGCCAGCAGCGTAGGACTGAACTATAATTCACCCCTCCACTTT
CDR3 protein: CASSVGLNYNSPLHF

CDR3 length: 11
clone size: .
V gene: TRBV2
J gene: TRBJ2-3
D gene: .
CDR3 DNA: TGTGCCAGCAAGGGGTTAGATACGCAGTATTTT
CDR3 protein: CASKGLDTQYF

CDR3 length: 15
clone size: .
V gene: TRBV5-1
J gene: TRBJ2-1
D gene: TRBD2
CDR3 DNA: TGCGCCAGCCAGGCGGGGGGCTCCCTCGGCAATGAGCAGTTCTTC
CDR3 protein: CASQAGGSLGNEQFF

CDR3 length: 18
clone size: .
V gene: TRBV7-2
J gene: TRBJ2-5
D gene: .
CDR3 DNA: TGTGCCAGCAGCTTAGTTGGCGGCCCTGTAATTGGGCAAGAGACCCAGTACTTC
CDR3 protein: CASSLVGGPVIGQETQYF

CDR3 length: 11
clone size: .
V gene: TRBV20-1
J gene: TRBJ1-4
D gene: .
CDR3 DNA: TGCAGTGCTTCCCGAGGTGAAAAACTGTTTTTT
CDR3 protein: CSASRGEKLFF

CDR3 length: 15
clone size: .
V gene: TRBV7-2
J gene: TRBJ1-5
D gene: .
CDR3 DNA: TGTGCCAGCAGCCAATCCGGGACACCGAATCAGCCCCAGCATTTT
CDR3 protein: CASSQSGTPNQPQHF

CDR3 length: 12
clone size: .
V gene: TRBV19
J gene: TRBJ1-1
D gene: .
CDR3 DNA: TGTGCCAGTAGTAGTGGGAGGGCTGAAGCTTTCTTT
CDR3 protein: CASSSGRAEAFF

CDR3 length: 13
clone size: .
V gene: TRBV7-2
J gene: TRBJ1-3
D gene: .
CDR3 DNA: TGTGCCAGCAGCTTCAGGGGTGGAAACACCATATATTTT
CDR3 protein: CASSFRGGNTIYF

CDR3 length: 15
clone size: .
V gene: TRBV7-9
J gene: TRBJ1-2
D gene: TRBD1
CDR3 DNA: TGTGCCAGCAGCTTTACGGGACAGGGTTTAGGTGGCTACACCTTC
CDR3 protein: CASSFTGQGLGGYTF

CDR3 length: 15
clone size: .
V gene: TRBV6-1
J gene: TRBJ1-3
D gene: .
CDR3 DNA: TGTGCCAGCAGTGAAGTGGGGGGCTCTGGAAACACCATATATTTT
CDR3 protein: CASSEVGGSGNTIYF

CDR3 length: 20
clone size: .
V gene: TRBV9
J gene: TRBJ2-2
D gene: TRBD2
CDR3 DNA: TGTGCCAGCAGCGTACGTACCGGGACTAGCGGGGGGCGCGGCACCGGGGAGCTGTTTTTT
CDR3 protein: CASSVRTGTSGGRGTGELFF

CDR3 length: 15
clone size: .
V gene: TRBV7-2
J gene: TRBJ2-1
D gene: TRBD1
CDR3 DNA: TGTGCCAGCAGCTTAGTAGGGGGACAGTACAATGAGCAGTTCTTC
CDR3 protein: CASSLVGGQYNEQFF

CDR3 length: 15
clone size: .
V gene: TRBV7-3
J gene: TRBJ1-4
D gene: TRBD1
CDR3 DNA: TGTGCCAGCAGCTTAAAGGACAGGGCGGATGAAAAACTGTTTTTT
CDR3 protein: CASSLKDRADEKLFF

CDR3 length: 16
clone size: .
V gene: TRBV7-8
J gene: TRBJ1-2
D gene: .
CDR3 DNA: TGTGCCAGCAGCCTAGACCAGGGAGGATTACACTATGGCTACACCTTC
CDR3 protein: CASSLDQGGLHYGYTF

CDR3 length: 15
clone size: .
V gene: TRBV29-1
J gene: TRBJ2-1
D gene: TRBD1
CDR3 DNA: TGCAGCGTGATAGGGACAGGGGGACTGGTCAATGAGCAGTTCTTC
CDR3 protein: CSVIGTGGLVNEQFF

CDR3 length: 15
clone size: .
V gene: TRBV7-2
J gene: TRBJ1-2
D gene: .
CDR3 DNA: TGTGCCAGCAGCCTTGCGCCGAATACCAACTATGGCTACACCTTC
CDR3 protein: CASSLAPNTNYGYTF

CDR3 length: 13
clone size: .
V gene: TRBV2
J gene: TRBJ1-1
D gene: .
CDR3 DNA: TGTGCCAGCAGTGGGGAGGGGAACACTGAAGCTTTCTTT
CDR3 protein: CASSGEGNTEAFF

CDR3 length: 17
clone size: few
V gene: TRBV23-1
J gene: TRBJ2-5
D gene: TRBD1
CDR3 DNA: TGCGCCAGCATTAACCCACCTGCAGGGGGTTTGCGGGAGACCCAGTACTTC
CDR3 protein: CASINPPAGGLRETQYF

CDR3 length: 14
clone size: .
V gene: TRBV6-5
J gene: TRBJ1-2
D gene: .
CDR3 DNA: TGTGCCAGCAGGCCGGGCCGGGGGTGGCATGGCTACACCTTC
CDR3 protein: CASRPGRGWHGYTF

CDR3 length: 16
clone size: .
V gene: TRBV18
J gene: TRBJ1-3
D gene: .
CDR3 DNA: TGTGCCAGCTCACCCTACCCGGGAGGATTAGGAAACACCATATATTTT
CDR3 protein: CASSPYPGGLGNTIYF

CDR3 length: 17
clone size: .
V gene: TRBV4-3
J gene: TRBJ2-5
D gene: .
CDR3 DNA: TGCGCCAGCAGCCAAGAGGGCCCGAGGGCTATCCAAGAGACCCAGTACTTC
CDR3 protein: CASSQEGPRAIQETQYF

CDR3 length: 13
clone size: .
V gene: TRBV7-2
J gene: TRBJ1-3
D gene: .
CDR3 DNA: TGTGCCAGCAGCCCCAGGGTTAGAAACACCATATATTTT
CDR3 protein: CASSPRVRNTIYF

CDR3 length: 15
clone size: few
V gene: TRBV4-1
J gene: TRBJ2-7
D gene: .
CDR3 DNA: TGCGCCAGCAGCCCGCTCGGACTCGCTCCCTACGAGCAGTACTTC
CDR3 protein: CASSPLGLAPYEQYF

CDR3 length: 15
clone size: .
V gene: TRBV18
J gene: TRBJ1-1
D gene: .
CDR3 DNA: TGTGCCAGCTCACCATTGGGGGGTGCGGGCACTGAAGCTTTCTTT
CDR3 protein: CASSPLGGAGTEAFF

CDR3 length: 13
clone size: .
V gene: TRBV7-8
J gene: TRBJ1-2
D gene: TRBD1
CDR3 DNA: TGTGCCAGCAGGGGACAGGGTCATCAGGGCTACACCTTC
CDR3 protein: CASRGQGHQGYTF

CDR3 length: 15
clone size: .
V gene: TRBV29-1
J gene: TRBJ2-5
D gene: TRBD2
CDR3 DNA: TGCAGCGTTGAAGATCTTCGGGGGGGGGAAGAGACCCAGTACTTC
CDR3 protein: CSVEDLRGGEETQYF

CDR3 length: 13
clone size: once
V gene: TRBV12-1
J gene: TRBJ2-7
D gene: .
CDR3 DNA: TGTGCCAGCAGCCCGGTCCCCCTCTACGAGCAGTACTTC
CDR3 protein: CASSPVPLYEQYF

CDR3 length: 12
clone size: .
V gene: TRBV7-9
J gene: TRBJ1-1
D gene: .
CDR3 DNA: TGTGCCAGCAGCCAGGAGGACACTGAAGCTTTCTTT
CDR3 protein: CASSQEDTEAFF

CDR3 length: 14
clone size: .
V gene: TRBV11-2
J gene: TRBJ1-2
D gene: .
CDR3 DNA: TGTGCCAGCAGCTCCCCTGCGAGGGTACATGGCTACACCTTC
CDR3 protein: CASSSPARVHGYTF

CDR3 length: 15
clone size: .
V gene: TRBV5-1
J gene: TRBJ2-1
D gene: TRBD2
CDR3 DNA: TGCGCCAGCAGCTCAACTAGCGGGGGGCACAATGAGCAGTTCTTC
CDR3 protein: CASSSTSGGHNEQFF

CDR3 length: 14
clone size: few
V gene: TRBV11-1
J gene: TRBJ2-5
D gene: .
CDR3 DNA: TGTGCCAGCAGCGAGGATCTTCCGATGGGGACCCAGTACTTC
CDR3 protein: CASSEDLPMGTQYF

CDR3 length: 13
clone size: .
V gene: TRBV5-4
J gene: TRBJ1-1
D gene: .
CDR3 DNA: TGTGCCAGCAGCGGGGGCAGCAGAAATGAAGCTTTCTTT
CDR3 protein: CASSGGSRNEAFF

CDR3 length: 14
clone size: .
V gene: TRBV4-1
J gene: TRBJ1-1
D gene: .
CDR3 DNA: TGCGCCAGCAGCCTGGTACTCATGAACACTGAAGCTTTCTTT
CDR3 protein: CASSLVLMNTEAFF

CDR3 length: 16
clone size: .
V gene: TRBV7-2
J gene: TRBJ2-3
D gene: .
CDR3 DNA: TGTGCCAGCAGCTTAACAACGCCCAGTTGGACAGATACGCAGTATTTT
CDR3 protein: CASSLTTPSWTDTQYF

CDR3 length: 13
clone size: .
V gene: TRBV25-1
J gene: TRBJ1-1
D gene: .
CDR3 DNA: TGTGCCAGCAGTCCGGGGATAGACACTGAAGCTTTCTTT
CDR3 protein: CASSPGIDTEAFF

CDR3 length: 14
clone size: .
V gene: TRBV27
J gene: TRBJ1-1
D gene: .
CDR3 DNA: TGTGCCAGCAGTGCCCGACAAAGGGGGACTGAAGCTTTCTTT
CDR3 protein: CASSARQRGTEAFF

CDR3 length: 16
clone size: .
V gene: TRBV7-2
J gene: TRBJ2-7
D gene: TRBD2
CDR3 DNA: TGTGCCAGCAGCGCGAGACTAGCGACGGGCTCCTACGAGCAGTACTTC
CDR3 protein: CASSARLATGSYEQYF

CDR3 length: 13
clone size: .
V gene: TRBV7-3
J gene: TRBJ2-3
D gene: .
CDR3 DNA: TGTGCCAGCAGCTTACTAGAGTGGGATACGCAGTATTTT
CDR3 protein: CASSLLEWDTQYF

CDR3 length: 14
clone size: .
V gene: TRBV19
J gene: TRBJ2-1
D gene: TRBD1
CDR3 DNA: TGTGCCAGTAGGGGACAGGGGGTAAGGAATGAGCAGTTCTTC
CDR3 protein: CASRGQGVRNEQFF

CDR3 length: 15
clone size: once
V gene: TRBV30
J gene: TRBJ2-3
D gene: .
CDR3 DNA: TGTGCCTGGAGTAGAAAGGACCTAGCCCCAGAAACGCAGTATTTT
CDR3 protein: CAWSRKDLAPETQYF

CDR3 length: 15
clone size: .
V gene: TRBV18
J gene: TRBJ1-4
D gene: TRBD1
CDR3 DNA: TGTGCCAGCTCAGCATCGACAGGGGGAGGTGAAAAACTGTTTTTT
CDR3 protein: CASSASTGGGEKLFF